This paragraph covers one TCR beta chain sequence. Authors' methods: Estimated nucleated cell counts came from reference gene primer amplification. The method was immunoSEQ multiplex PCR; TCRdb's version includes in-frame clones alone and lacks a portion of them. That table is the source of V, J and clone size, and D and trimming were worked out from the DNA. The sample records 86,000 or so clones, roughly nine tenths being singletons. These data belong to a study of blood T cell repertoires in COVID-19. On the study more broadly: Researchers got acute and convalescent COVID-19 samples from the United States, Italy and Spain. Sources were T cells, B-cell-depleted T cells, or PBMCs; the material itself was cDNA or gDNA.

The CDR3 runs to 15 residues. Germline V gene lookup returns CDR1 SGHRS and CDR2 YFSETQ. Trimming removed 2 bases at V and 0 bases at J, with 10 bases between. The chain uses TRBV5-1 and TRBJ2-3; D possibly corresponds to TRBD2 (5 bases). Sequenced input: peripheral blood. The sequence was collected from a man aged 45-60 years with active or convalescent COVID-19. As DNA, the CDR3 is TGCGCCAGCAGCTTCACTAGAGCGAGCACAGATACGCAGTATTTT. It is translated as CASSFTRASTDTQYF.